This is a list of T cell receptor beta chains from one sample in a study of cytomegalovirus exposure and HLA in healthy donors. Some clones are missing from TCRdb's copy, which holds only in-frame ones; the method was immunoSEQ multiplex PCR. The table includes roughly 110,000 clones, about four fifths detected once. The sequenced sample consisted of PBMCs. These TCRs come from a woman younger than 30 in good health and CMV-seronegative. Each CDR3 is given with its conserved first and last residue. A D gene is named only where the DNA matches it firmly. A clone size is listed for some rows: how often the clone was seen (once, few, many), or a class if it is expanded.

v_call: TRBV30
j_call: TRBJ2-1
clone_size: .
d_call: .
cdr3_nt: TGTGCCTGGAGTCATTCAGTTCTTGAGCAGTTCTTC
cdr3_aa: CAWSHSVLEQFF

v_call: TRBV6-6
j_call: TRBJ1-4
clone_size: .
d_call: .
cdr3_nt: TGTGCCAGCAGTTACGCCCCAGGAGAAAAACTGTTTTTT
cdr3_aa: CASSYAPGEKLFF

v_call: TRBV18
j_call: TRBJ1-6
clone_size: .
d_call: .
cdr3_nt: TGTGCCAGCTCACCACCCGGGTCCGGGGATTCACCCCTCCACTTT
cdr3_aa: CASSPPGSGDSPLHF

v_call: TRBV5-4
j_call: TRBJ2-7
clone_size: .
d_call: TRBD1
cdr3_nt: TGTGCCAGCAGCTTGAGGACAGGCCCTAACGAGCAGTACTTC
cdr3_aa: CASSLRTGPNEQYF

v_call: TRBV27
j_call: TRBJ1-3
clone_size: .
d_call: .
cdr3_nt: TGTGCCAGCAGTTTCACGCGCTCTGGAAACACCATATATTTT
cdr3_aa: CASSFTRSGNTIYF

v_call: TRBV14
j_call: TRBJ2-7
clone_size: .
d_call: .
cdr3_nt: TGTGCCAGCAGAATGACCGGCCAAGACTACTACGAGCAGTACTTC
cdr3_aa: CASRMTGQDYYEQYF

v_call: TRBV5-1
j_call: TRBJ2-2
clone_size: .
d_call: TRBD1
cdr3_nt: TGCGCCATCGGACAGGCCGGGGAGCTGTTTTTT
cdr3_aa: CAIGQAGELFF

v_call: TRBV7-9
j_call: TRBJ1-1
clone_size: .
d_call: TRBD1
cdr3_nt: TGTGCCAGCAGCTTGCCGGGACAGGGAGCTTTCTTT
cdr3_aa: CASSLPGQGAFF

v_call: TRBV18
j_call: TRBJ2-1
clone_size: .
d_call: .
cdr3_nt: TGTGCCAGCTCACCACTTGGCGGGGGCGCGGGGAATGAGCAGTTCTTC
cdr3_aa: CASSPLGGGAGNEQFF

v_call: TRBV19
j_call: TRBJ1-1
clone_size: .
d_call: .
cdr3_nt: TGTGCCAGTAGTATACGTTCAGGGGAAACTGAAGCTTTCTTT
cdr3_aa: CASSIRSGETEAFF

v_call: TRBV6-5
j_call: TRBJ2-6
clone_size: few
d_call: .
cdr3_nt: TGTGCCAGCAGACAGGCGTCCGGGGCCAACGTCCTGACTTTC
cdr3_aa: CASRQASGANVLTF

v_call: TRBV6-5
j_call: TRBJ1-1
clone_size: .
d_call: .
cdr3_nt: TGTGCCAGCAGTTACTCCTCCGTTGCGGGGGCGACTGAAGCTTTCTTT
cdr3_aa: CASSYSSVAGATEAFF

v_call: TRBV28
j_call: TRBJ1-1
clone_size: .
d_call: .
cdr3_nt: TGTGCCAGCAGACTAGACACTGAAGCTTTCTTT
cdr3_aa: CASRLDTEAFF

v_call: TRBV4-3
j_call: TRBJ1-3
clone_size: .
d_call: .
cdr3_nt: TGCGCCAGCAGCCAAGAGCCCGGGAGCTCTGGAAACACCATATATTTT
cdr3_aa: CASSQEPGSSGNTIYF

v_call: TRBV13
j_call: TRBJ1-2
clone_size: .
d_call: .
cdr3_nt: TGTGCCAGCAGCTCTGACAGCCTTAACTATGGCTACACCTTC
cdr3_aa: CASSSDSLNYGYTF

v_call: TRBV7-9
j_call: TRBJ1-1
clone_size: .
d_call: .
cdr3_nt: TGTGCCAGCAGCTCTCACACAGGGTTAGCTGAAGCTTTCTTT
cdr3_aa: CASSSHTGLAEAFF

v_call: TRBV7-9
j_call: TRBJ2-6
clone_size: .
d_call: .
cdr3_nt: TGTGCCAGCACGGAGAGCAGGGGCCCTGGGGCCAACGTCCTGACTTTC
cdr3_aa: CASTESRGPGANVLTF

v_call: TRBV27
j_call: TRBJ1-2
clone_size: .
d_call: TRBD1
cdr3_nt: TGTGCCAGCAGACCCAATTCGGACAGGGGGCCTGGTGGCTACACCTTC
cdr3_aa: CASRPNSDRGPGGYTF

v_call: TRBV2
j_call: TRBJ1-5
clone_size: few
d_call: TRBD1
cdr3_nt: TGTGCCAGCACTAGGGAAACCGGGACAGGAATCAATCAGCCCCAGCATTTT
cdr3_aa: CASTRETGTGINQPQHF

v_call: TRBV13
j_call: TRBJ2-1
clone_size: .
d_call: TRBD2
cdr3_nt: TGTGCCAGCAGACTAAGCGGGAGGGCCTTCGTGCAGTTCTTC
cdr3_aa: CASRLSGRAFVQFF

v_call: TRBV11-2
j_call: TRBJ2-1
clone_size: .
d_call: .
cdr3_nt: TGTGCCAGCAGCTTATTGCGCTACAATGAGCAGTTCTTC
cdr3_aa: CASSLLRYNEQFF

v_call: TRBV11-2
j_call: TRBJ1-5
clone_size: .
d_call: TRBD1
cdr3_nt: TGTGCCAGCAGCTTGACAGGGGTCAATCAGCCCCAGCATTTT
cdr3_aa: CASSLTGVNQPQHF

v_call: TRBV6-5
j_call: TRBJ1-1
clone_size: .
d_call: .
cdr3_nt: TGTGCCAGCAGTTACTCGATTCGGAGAAACACTGAAGCTTTCTTT
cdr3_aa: CASSYSIRRNTEAFF

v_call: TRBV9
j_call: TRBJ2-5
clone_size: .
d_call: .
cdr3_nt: TGTGCCAGCAGCGTAGATCGGACAGTCCAAGAGACCCAGTACTTC
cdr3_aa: CASSVDRTVQETQYF

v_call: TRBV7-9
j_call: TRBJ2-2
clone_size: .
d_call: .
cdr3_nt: TGTGCCAGCAGCACCATCCTAGAACCTACCGGGGAGCTGTTTTTT
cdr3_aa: CASSTILEPTGELFF

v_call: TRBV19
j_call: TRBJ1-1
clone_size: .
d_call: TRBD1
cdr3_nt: TGTGCCAGTACATCCGGGACAGGGGGAACTGAAGCTTTCTTT
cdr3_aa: CASTSGTGGTEAFF

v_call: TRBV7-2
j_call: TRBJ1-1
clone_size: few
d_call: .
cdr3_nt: TGTGCCAGCAGCCGGGGTACTGAAGCTTTCTTT
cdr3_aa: CASSRGTEAFF

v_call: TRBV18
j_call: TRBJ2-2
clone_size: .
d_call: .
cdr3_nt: TGTGCCAGCTCAAAAGGAGGGATTGCGAACACCGGGGAGCTGTTTTTT
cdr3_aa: CASSKGGIANTGELFF

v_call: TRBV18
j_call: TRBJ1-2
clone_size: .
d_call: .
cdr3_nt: TGTGCCAGCTCACCTGATGGAGACTATGGCTACACCTTC
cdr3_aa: CASSPDGDYGYTF

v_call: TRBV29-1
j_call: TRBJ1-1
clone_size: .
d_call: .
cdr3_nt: TGCAGCGTTCAGATTCTTACCACTGAAGCTTTCTTT
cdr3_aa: CSVQILTTEAFF

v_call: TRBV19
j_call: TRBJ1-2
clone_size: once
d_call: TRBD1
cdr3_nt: TGTGCCATTATGTCCCCGGGACAGGGGAGGTCTGGCTACACCTTC
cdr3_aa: CAIMSPGQGRSGYTF

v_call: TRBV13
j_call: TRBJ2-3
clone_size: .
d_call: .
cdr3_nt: TGTGCCAGCAGCCCTCACTCTTCGGAGATCGCAGATACGCAGTATTTT
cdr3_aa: CASSPHSSEIADTQYF

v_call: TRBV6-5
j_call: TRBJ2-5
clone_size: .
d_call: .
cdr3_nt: TGTGCCAGCAGTTCATCCGGGGGGCCTGGGGAGACCCAGTACTTC
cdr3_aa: CASSSSGGPGETQYF

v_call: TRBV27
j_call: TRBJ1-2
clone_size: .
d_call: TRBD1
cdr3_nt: TGTGCCAGCAGTTTATGGCAGGGGGGAGGCTACACCTTC
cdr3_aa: CASSLWQGGGYTF

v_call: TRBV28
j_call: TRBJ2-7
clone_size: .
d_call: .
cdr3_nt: TGTGCCAGCAGTTTACGCCAAGGGGCCCAGACCTACGAGCAGTACTTC
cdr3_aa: CASSLRQGAQTYEQYF

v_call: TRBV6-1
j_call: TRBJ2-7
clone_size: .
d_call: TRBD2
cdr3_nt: TGTGCCAGCAGCCGGACTAGCGGGAGTTCTTACGAGCAGTACTTC
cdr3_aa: CASSRTSGSSYEQYF

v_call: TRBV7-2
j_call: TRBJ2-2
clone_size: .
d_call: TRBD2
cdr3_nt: TGTGCCAGCAGTCTAGCGGGACCGAACACCGGGGAGCTGTTTTTT
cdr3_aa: CASSLAGPNTGELFF

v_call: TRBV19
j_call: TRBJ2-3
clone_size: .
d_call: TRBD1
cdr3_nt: TGTGCCAGTAGTATGAAAGGGGGCGGCACAGATACGCAGTATTTT
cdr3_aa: CASSMKGGGTDTQYF

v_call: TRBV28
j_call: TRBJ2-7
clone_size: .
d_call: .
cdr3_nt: TGTGCCAGCAGTTTATTGACAGGCTACGAGCAGTACTTC
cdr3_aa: CASSLLTGYEQYF

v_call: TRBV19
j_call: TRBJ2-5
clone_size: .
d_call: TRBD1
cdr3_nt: TGTGCCAGTAGCCTCGACAGGGGGCTTGAGACCCAGTACTTC
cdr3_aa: CASSLDRGLETQYF

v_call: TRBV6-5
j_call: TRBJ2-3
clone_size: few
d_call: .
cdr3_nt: TGTGCCAGCAGTTACCGGAGCACAGATACGCAGTATTTT
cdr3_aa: CASSYRSTDTQYF

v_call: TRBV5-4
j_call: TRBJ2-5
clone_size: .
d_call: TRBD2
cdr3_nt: TGTGCCAGCAGCTTAGTCCTAGCGGGAGGGCCGGAGGAGACCCAGTACTTC
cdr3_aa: CASSLVLAGGPEETQYF

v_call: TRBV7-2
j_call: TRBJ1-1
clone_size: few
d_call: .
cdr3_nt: TGTGCCAGCAGAAACAGGGTCATGAACACTGAAGCTTTCTTT
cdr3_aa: CASRNRVMNTEAFF

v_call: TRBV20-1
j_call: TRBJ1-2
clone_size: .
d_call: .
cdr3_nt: TGCAGTGCCGAGGAGACCCCGGGCTACACCTTC
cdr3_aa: CSAEETPGYTF